This entry lists 7 T cell receptor beta chains sequenced from one sample in a study of T cells after posttransplantation cyclophosphamide. Produced via immunoSEQ multiplex PCR; TCRdb's table is partial and in-frame only. Of around 6,900 clones listed, approximately 98% are singletons. Sequencing was carried out using naive CD8+ T cells sorted from PBMCs. The origin of the receptors is a woman aged 25 to 39 in good health and a related stem cell transplant donor.

V and J are TRBV4-3 and TRBJ1-4; 9 bases fit TRBD1. The V segment lost 0 bases and the J segment 0 bases; nucleotides outside the gene matches: 5. Germline V lookup: CDR1 LGHNA, CDR2 YSLEER. The CDR3 totals 18 residues. The CDR3 region has the DNA TGCGCCAGCAGCCAAGATTTAGGGACAGGGACAACTAATGAAAAACTGTTTTTT. This sequence encodes CASSQDLGTGTTNEKLFF.

For this clone: The sample has other DNA sequences that encode this CDR3 too. The chain uses TRBV6-1 and TRBJ1-6; 9 nucleotides line up with TRBD1. The CDR3 is 16 amino acids. V shed 3 bases and J 7 bases; nucleotides not matched to a gene: 7. In germline, CDR1 is MNHNS, CDR2 SASEGT. This chain's CDR3 is CASSENKGQGNSPLHF. CDR3 DNA: TGTGCCAGCAGTGAGAATAAGGGACAGGGAAATTCACCCCTCCACTTT.

V gene TRBV28 combines with J gene TRBJ2-3; D ambiguous. CDR3 length equals 11 residues. Looked up from germline, CDR1 is MDHEN and CDR2 is SYDVKM. The ends were cut back, 5 bases at V and 6 bases at J, with 6 bases in the middle. The CDR3 protein is CASSTSDTQYF. CDR3 nucleotide sequence: TGTGCCAGCAGTACATCGGATACGCAGTATTTT.

The chain is built from TRBV6-1 and TRBJ2-7; 8 nucleotides match TRBD1. Germline-derived CDR1 and CDR2 are MNHNS and SASEGT. The length of the CDR3 is 16 residues. V was clipped by 4 bases and J by 0 bases; unmatched bases: 8. CDR3 sequence (DNA): TGTGCCAGCAGTGTCCTGACAGGGGAAAACTCCTACGAGCAGTACTTC. Amino acid sequence: CASSVLTGENSYEQYF.

The chain employs TRBV6-1 and TRBJ1-5, with D hard to call. Germline loops: CDR1 MNHNS, CDR2 SASEGT. The CDR3 is 14 amino acids. V shed 8 bases and J shed 4 bases, with 15 bases lying between them. CDR3 residues: CASYKVGGNQPQHF. The DNA for the CDR3 is TGTGCCAGCTACAAGGTAGGAGGGAATCAGCCCCAGCATTTT.

This chain uses TRBV9 with TRBJ1-2, with 7 bases lining up with TRBD1. Germline values: CDR1 SGDLS, CDR2 YYNGEE. CDR3 length equals 18 residues. The V segment lost 2 bases and the J segment 1 base; nucleotides outside the gene matches: 14. The CDR3 sequence is CASSVQPGSGQNNYGYTF. In DNA, the CDR3 is TGTGCCAGCAGCGTCCAACCAGGATCGGGACAGAATAACTATGGCTACACCTTC.

The V gene is TRBV4-3, the J gene TRBJ1-2; D unresolved. This CDR3 has 16 residues. Germline lookup yields CDR1 LGHNA and CDR2 YSLEER. V was pared by 3 bases and J by 4 bases, with 18 bases between. CDR3 bases: TGCGCCAGCAGCCATGCAGCGGCCGAATTCGCCTATGGCTACACCTTC. Translation gives CASSHAAAEFAYGYTF.